Below are 21 T cell receptor beta chains sequenced from a single sample in a study of cytomegalovirus exposure and HLA in healthy donors. PCR employed 60 Vbeta and 13 Jbeta primers. Only in-frame clones appear in the TCRdb table, and some are missing; sequencing was by immunoSEQ multiplex PCR. Here the sample spans about 140,000 clones, around 80% being singletons. Sample: PBMCs. These receptor sequences come from a woman aged 35 to 49 in good health and CMV-seronegative.

The genes are TRBV4-2 and TRBJ1-6, with 9 bases aligning to TRBD1. Trimming removed 0 bases from V and 10 bases from J; junction bases left unmatched: 4. The CDR3 loop spans 15 amino acids. Germline loops: CDR1 LGHNA, CDR2 YNFKEQ. CDR3 in amino acids: CASSQEDRGVSPLHF. In nucleotides, the CDR3 is TGTGCCAGCAGCCAAGAGGACAGGGGTGTCTCACCCCTCCACTTT.

This clone was picked up a small number of times. The rearrangement joins TRBV5-4 to TRBJ1-1; 8 positions agree with TRBD1. The CDR3 contains 13 residues. J gave up 6 bases and V 9 bases, and 10 bases lay outside the gene matches. Germline CDR1 and CDR2: SGHNT and YYREEE (reference sequence). CDR3 sequence (DNA): TGTGCCATTCTCCGGGACAGGAGCTCTGAAGCTTTCTTT. Encoded protein: CAILRDRSSEAFF. Looking up the rest from reference TRBV5-4 and TRBJ1-1 gives the full variable domain: ETGVTQSPTHLIKTRGQQVTLRCSSQSGHNTVSWYQQALGQGPQFIFQYYREEENGRGNFPPRFSGLQFPNYSSELNVNALELDDSALYLCAILRDRSSEAFFGQGTRLTVV.

V and J are TRBV9 and TRBJ2-1; 14 bases match TRBD2. Looked up from germline, CDR1 is SGDLS and CDR2 is YYNGEE. The CDR3 extends over 16 amino acids. Germline trimming cut 4 bases from V and 6 bases from J; bases unmatched to any gene: 6. Here the CDR3 reads CASSSVTSGRGNEQFF. The CDR3 coding sequence is TGTGCCAGCAGCTCCGTGACTAGCGGGAGGGGCAATGAGCAGTTCTTC.

This chain connects TRBV15 to TRBJ2-1; the match to TRBD2 covers 7 bases. Germline assignment: CDR1 LNHNV and CDR2 YYDKDF (reference sequence). The V and J ends lost 2 bases and 2 bases, in that order; junction bases with no gene match: 3. The length of the CDR3 is 15 residues. CDR3 sequence reads: CATSRLAGAYNEQFF. The CDR3 DNA reads TGTGCCACCAGCAGATTGGCGGGAGCCTACAATGAGCAGTTCTTC.

The chain couples TRBV5-1 to TRBJ2-1; the D gene is possibly TRBD1 (6 bases). The CDR3 spans 14 residues. Per germline, CDR1 SGHRS and CDR2 YFSETQ. V was clipped by 2 bases and J by 9 bases, with 15 bases between them. In DNA, the CDR3 is TGCGCCAGCAGCTTCGAACAGGGCGTCAGTGAGCAGTTCTTC. Encoded protein: CASSFEQGVSEQFF.

The gene calls are TRBV11-3 and TRBJ2-1; D might be TRBD2 (5 bases). Per the germline V gene, CDR1 is SGHNT and CDR2 is YENEEA. V lost 6 bases and J 8 bases, leaving 14 bases between the germline ends. This CDR3 is 13 amino acids long. The CDR3 sequence: CASSYTTRDEQFF. Here the CDR3 DNA reads TGTGCCAGCAGTTATACTACTAGGGATGAGCAGTTCTTC.

J is TRBJ2-5 and V is TRBV4-2; D possibly corresponds to TRBD1 (6 bases). CDR3 length: 16 residues. Germline values: CDR1 LGHNA, CDR2 YNFKEQ. Trimming left V 1 base short and J 2 bases short, with 14 bases between. The DNA of the CDR3 is TGTGCCAGCAGCCAAGCCTCTCCTAGGGGGCAAGAGACCCAGTACTTC. It translates to CASSQASPRGQETQYF.

The chain combines TRBV18 with TRBJ1-5; the D gene is possibly TRBD1 (5 bases). The CDR3 is made up of 18 amino acids. Germline-derived CDR1 and CDR2 are KGHSH and LQKENI. The V end lost 2 bases, the J end lost 4 bases, and 21 bases lay between the germline ends. CDR3: CASSPTPTSWDSNQPQHF. CDR3 in DNA: TGTGCCAGCTCACCAACACCAACCTCGTGGGACTCGAATCAGCCCCAGCATTTT.

CDR3 region: CASKVQHQETQYF. The CDR3 coding sequence is TGTGCCAGCAAGGTACAGCACCAAGAGACCCAGTACTTC. The chain recombines TRBV2 with TRBJ2-5; D uncertain. V was shortened by 7 bases and J by 0 bases, with 9 bases between the two germline ends. The CDR3 spans 13 residues. Germline-derived CDR1 and CDR2 are SNHLY and FYNNEI.

The V call is TRBV2, the J call TRBJ2-6, with D perhaps TRBD2 (6 bases). The CDR3 length is 15 residues. Trimming removed 8 bases from V and 0 bases from J, with 11 bases in between. CDR1 and CDR2 (germline): SNHLY, FYNNEI. The CDR3 is CASPRGSSGANVLTF. The CDR3 coding sequence is TGTGCCAGCCCGCGGGGATCCTCTGGGGCCAACGTCCTGACTTTC.

This chain links TRBV4-3 with TRBJ1-1; 7 bases align to TRBD1. The CDR3 runs 12 residues. In germline, CDR1 is LGHNA, CDR2 YSLEER. The V segment lost 1 base and the J segment 11 bases; nucleotides outside the gene matches: 4. The CDR3 sequence: CASSQGTRGAFF. CDR3 bases: TGCGCCAGCAGCCAAGGGACCAGGGGGGCTTTCTTT.

In its sample, this clone was seen once. The chain couples TRBV7-6 to TRBJ1-1; TRBD1 might be the D (6 bases). V was trimmed by 6 bases and J by 3 bases, leaving 20 bases between them. Germline assignment: CDR1 SGHVS and CDR2 FNYEAQ. The CDR3 runs 16 residues. The CDR3 reads CASRRMPGGEDTEAFF. CDR3 bases: TGTGCCAGCAGACGAATGCCGGGGGGCGAGGACACTGAAGCTTTCTTT.

CDR3 residues: CASSYSISPGFYEQYF. The CDR3, as DNA: TGTGCCAGCAGTTACTCGATTAGCCCGGGTTTCTACGAGCAGTACTTC. The rearrangement joins TRBV6-5 to TRBJ2-7; D remains unclear. The CDR3 extends over 16 amino acids. CDR1 is MNHEY and CDR2 is SVGAGI in the germline V gene. Between the trimmed V and J ends, which lost 0 bases and 3 bases, there was a span of 15 bases.

This chain links TRBV5-1 with TRBJ2-7; maybe TRBD2 (6 bases). V lost 0 bases and J lost 5, with 12 bases in between. Germline V gene sequence: CDR1 SGHRS, CDR2 YFSETQ. The CDR3 runs to 14 residues. The CDR3 sequence is CASSLGQGEDEQYF. The CDR3 coding sequence is TGCGCCAGCAGCTTGGGACAAGGGGAGGACGAGCAGTACTTC.

The chain combines TRBV29-1 with TRBJ2-1, with TRBD2 identical over 10 bases. V lost 2 bases to trimming and J lost 2 bases; unmatched junction nucleotides: 6. CDR1 and CDR2 (germline): SQVTM, ANQGSEA. The CDR3 contains 16 residues. CDR3 DNA sequence: TGCAGCGTTGAACCTAGCGGGAGTAGCGCCTACAATGAGCAGTTCTTC. This encodes CSVEPSGSSAYNEQFF.

This clone was found a few times. The rearrangement joins TRBV5-4 to TRBJ1-2; maybe TRBD1 (6 bases). In germline, CDR1 is SGHNT, CDR2 YYREEE (reference sequence). This CDR3 comprises 13 residues. The V gene lost 3 bases and the J gene lost 4 bases, with 10 bases spanning the gap. CDR3 nucleotide sequence: TGTGCCAGCAGCTCGGACAGTATCTATGGCTACACCTTC. It is translated as CASSSDSIYGYTF.

The V call is TRBV14, the J call TRBJ2-3; D may be TRBD2 (5 bases). The CDR3 runs 13 residues. Trimming removed 8 bases at V and 2 bases at J, with 11 bases between. The germline gives CDR1 SGHDN, CDR2 FVKESK. CDR3 DNA: TGTGCCAGCTCGAGCGGTAACACAGATACGCAGTATTTT. Translating gives CASSSGNTDTQYF.

The gene calls are TRBV4-2 and TRBJ2-1, with D hard to call. Trimming cost V 0 bases and J 8 bases, with 8 bases left between them. This CDR3 has 13 residues. CDR1 and CDR2 from the germline V gene are LGHNA and YNFKEQ. Here the CDR3 DNA reads TGTGCCAGCAGCCAAGATTCGGCGGATGAGCAGTTCTTC. Translation: CASSQDSADEQFF.

V gene TRBV7-9 combines with J gene TRBJ1-2; 9 nucleotides align to TRBD1. CDR3 size: 13 residues. Looked up from germline, CDR1 is SEHNR and CDR2 is FQNEAQ (reference sequence). V gave up 5 bases and J gave up 13 bases; unmatched junction bases: 11. CDR3 bases: TGTGCCAGCAGCCCCGCCCGGGACAGGGTGGGCACCTTC. It encodes CASSPARDRVGTF.

The chain combines TRBV19 with TRBJ1-1; 9 bases agree with TRBD1. The CDR3 is 16 residues long. The germline V gene encodes CDR1 LNHDA and CDR2 SQIVND (reference sequence). The junction had 10 bases not matched to a gene; V was cut back by 6 bases and J by 2 bases. CDR3: CASSQTGTGSNTEAFF. In DNA, the CDR3 is TGTGCCAGTAGCCAAACCGGGACAGGGTCAAACACTGAAGCTTTCTTT. Full variable domain (rest looked up from reference TRBV19 and TRBJ1-1): DGGITQSPKYLFRKEGQNVTLSCEQNLNHDAMYWYRQDPGQGLRLIYYSQIVNDFQKGDIAEGYSVSREKKESFPLTVTSAQKNPTAFYLCASSQTGTGSNTEAFFGQGTRLTVV.

The chain couples TRBV13 to TRBJ2-1; 9 nucleotides align to TRBD2. CDR1 is PRHDT and CDR2 is FYEKMQ in the germline V gene (reference sequence). Trimming at V came to 2 bases and at J to 4 bases, leaving 9 bases not matched to a gene. The CDR3 covers 17 residues. This CDR3 is CASSLPLLAGTYNEQFF. CDR3 bases: TGTGCCAGCAGCTTACCCCTGCTAGCGGGGACTTACAATGAGCAGTTCTTC.